Listed below are T cell receptor beta chains from one sample, sequenced in a study of CD8+ T cells in alopecia areata. The table came from immunoSEQ multiplex PCR; TCRdb's copy has only in-frame clones and leaves some out. The table records about 82,000 clones, just over 50% of them present only once. Sequencing input: NKG2D-high CD8+ T cells sorted from blood. The receptors originated from a human donor with alopecia areata. Both conserved end residues are part of each CDR3. D genes are given only for firm matches. The size entry is marked missing in some rows and otherwise reads once, few, many or a size class.

V gene	J gene	D gene	clone size	CDR3 DNA	CDR3 protein
TRBV29-1	TRBJ1-2	NA	NA	TGCAGTGGAGGAGATAACAGGGATAGGGGCTACACCTTC	CSGGDNRDRGYTF
TRBV5-6	TRBJ2-7	NA	NA	TGTGCCAGCAGCTCTGGGACTTTCTACGAGCAGTACTTC	CASSSGTFYEQYF
TRBV6-5	TRBJ2-2	NA	NA	TGTGCCAGCCCGAGCGGACAAAACACCGGGGAGCTGTTTTTT	CASPSGQNTGELFF
TRBV27	TRBJ2-1	NA	NA	TGTGCCAGCAGTTTCACGGGGGATGAGCAGTTCTTC	CASSFTGDEQFF
TRBV7-9	TRBJ2-7	NA	few	TGTGCCAGCAGCGCCCGGGACGGGACCTACGAGCAGTACTTC	CASSARDGTYEQYF
TRBV19	TRBJ2-1	NA	few	TGTGCCAGTACATTACAGGGTTTGGGCTCCTACAATGAGCAGTTCTTC	CASTLQGLGSYNEQFF
TRBV27	TRBJ1-5	NA	once	TGTGCCACCCATCCCAAGGGCGGGGGCAGCAATCAGCCCCAGCATTTT	CATHPKGGGSNQPQHF
TRBV29-1	TRBJ1-5	NA	few	TGCAGCGTTTGGGCCGGAGCGGGGGATCAGCCCCAGCATTTT	CSVWAGAGDQPQHF
TRBV4-1	TRBJ2-3	NA	NA	TGCGCCAGCAGCCAAGTCAGTTTGGGAGATAGCACAGATACGCAGTATTTT	CASSQVSLGDSTDTQYF
TRBV11-3	TRBJ2-7	TRBD1	NA	TGTGCCAGCAGCGCGACCGGGACAGACTCCTACGAGCAGTACTTC	CASSATGTDSYEQYF
TRBV5-1	TRBJ1-1	TRBD1	NA	TGCGCCAGCAGCTACGGACAGGGGCTGAACACTGAAGCTTTCTTT	CASSYGQGLNTEAFF
TRBV2	TRBJ2-7	NA	NA	TGTGCCAGCAGTGAATTTGAGGGACGTGACTACGAGCAGTACTTC	CASSEFEGRDYEQYF